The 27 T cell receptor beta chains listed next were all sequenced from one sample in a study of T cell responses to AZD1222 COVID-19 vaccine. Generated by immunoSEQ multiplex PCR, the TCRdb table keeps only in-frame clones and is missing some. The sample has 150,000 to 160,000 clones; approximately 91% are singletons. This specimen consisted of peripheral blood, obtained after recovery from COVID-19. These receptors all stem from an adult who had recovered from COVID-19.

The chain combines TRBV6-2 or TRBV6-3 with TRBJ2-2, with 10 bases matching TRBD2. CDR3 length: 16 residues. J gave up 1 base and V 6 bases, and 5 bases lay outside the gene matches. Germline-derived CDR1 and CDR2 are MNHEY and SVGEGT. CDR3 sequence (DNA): TGTGCCAGCAGCCAAGGACTAGCGGTGAACACCGGGGAGCTGTTTTTT. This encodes CASSQGLAVNTGELFF.

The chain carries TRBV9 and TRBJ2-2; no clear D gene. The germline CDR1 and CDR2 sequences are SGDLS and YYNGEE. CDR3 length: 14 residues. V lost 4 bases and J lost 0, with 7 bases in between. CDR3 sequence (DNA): TGTGCCAGCAGCACCTTACCGAACACCGGGGAGCTGTTTTTT. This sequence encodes CASSTLPNTGELFF.

CDR3 bases: TGTGCCAGCAGCCCCCATACACCAACAGATACGCAGTATTTT. This sequence encodes CASSPHTPTDTQYF. The chain is built from TRBV7-9 and TRBJ2-3; the D is unclear. Trimming took 5 bases from V and 3 from J, leaving 12 bases between them. Germline-derived CDR1 and CDR2 are SEHNR and FQNEAQ (reference sequence). The CDR3 totals 14 residues.

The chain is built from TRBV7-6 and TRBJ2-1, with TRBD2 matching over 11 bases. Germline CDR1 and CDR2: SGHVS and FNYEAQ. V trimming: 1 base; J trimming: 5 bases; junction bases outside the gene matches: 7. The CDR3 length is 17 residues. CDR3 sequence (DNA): TGTGCCAGCAGCTTAGTCCTAGCGGGGGGAGCCAACAATGAGCAGTTCTTC. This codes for CASSLVLAGGANNEQFF.

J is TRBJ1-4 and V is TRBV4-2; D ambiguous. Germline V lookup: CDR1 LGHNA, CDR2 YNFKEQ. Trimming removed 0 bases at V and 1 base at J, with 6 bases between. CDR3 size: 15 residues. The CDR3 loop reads CASSQDSLTNEKLFF. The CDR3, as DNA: TGTGCCAGCAGCCAAGATTCGTTAACTAATGAAAAACTGTTTTTT.

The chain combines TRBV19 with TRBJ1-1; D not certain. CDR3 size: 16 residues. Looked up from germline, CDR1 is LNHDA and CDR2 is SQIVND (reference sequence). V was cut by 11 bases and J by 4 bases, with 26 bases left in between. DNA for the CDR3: TGTGCCTCGAGAATGGCACAGAAAACGATCGGCACTGAAGCTTTCTTT. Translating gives CASRMAQKTIGTEAFF.

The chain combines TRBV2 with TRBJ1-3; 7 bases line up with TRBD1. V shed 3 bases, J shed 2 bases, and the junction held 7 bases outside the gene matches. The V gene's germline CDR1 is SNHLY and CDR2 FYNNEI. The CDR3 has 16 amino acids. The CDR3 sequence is CASSDEGAFAGNTIYF. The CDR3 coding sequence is TGTGCCAGCAGTGATGAGGGGGCATTTGCTGGAAACACCATATATTTT.

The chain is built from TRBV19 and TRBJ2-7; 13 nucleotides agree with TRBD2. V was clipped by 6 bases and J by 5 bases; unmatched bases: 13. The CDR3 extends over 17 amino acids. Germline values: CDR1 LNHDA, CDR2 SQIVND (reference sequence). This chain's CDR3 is CASSATSGGAVRNEQYF. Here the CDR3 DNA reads TGTGCCAGTAGCGCTACTAGCGGGGGGGCTGTCAGAAACGAGCAGTACTTC.

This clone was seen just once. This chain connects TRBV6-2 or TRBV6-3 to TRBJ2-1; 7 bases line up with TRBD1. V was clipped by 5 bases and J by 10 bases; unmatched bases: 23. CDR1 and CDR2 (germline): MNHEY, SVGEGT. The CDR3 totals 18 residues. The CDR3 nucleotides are TGTGCCAGCAGTCCCAGGGACAGAGGGCCTATGGATCGTTGGGAGCAGTTCTTC. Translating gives CASSPRDRGPMDRWEQFF.

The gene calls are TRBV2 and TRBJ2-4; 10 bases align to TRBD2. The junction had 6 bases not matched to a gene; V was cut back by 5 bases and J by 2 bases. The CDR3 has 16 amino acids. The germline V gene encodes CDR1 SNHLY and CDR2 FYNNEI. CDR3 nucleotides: TGTGCCAGCAGTCGCGGACTAGCGGCAACCAAAAACATTCAGTACTTC. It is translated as CASSRGLAATKNIQYF.

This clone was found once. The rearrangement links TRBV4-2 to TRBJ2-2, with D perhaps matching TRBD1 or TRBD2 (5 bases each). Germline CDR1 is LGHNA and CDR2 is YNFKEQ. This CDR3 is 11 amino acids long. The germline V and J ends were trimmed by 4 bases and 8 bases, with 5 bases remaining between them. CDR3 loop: CASSRGGELFF. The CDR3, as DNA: TGTGCCAGCAGCCGGGGGGGGGAGCTGTTTTTT.

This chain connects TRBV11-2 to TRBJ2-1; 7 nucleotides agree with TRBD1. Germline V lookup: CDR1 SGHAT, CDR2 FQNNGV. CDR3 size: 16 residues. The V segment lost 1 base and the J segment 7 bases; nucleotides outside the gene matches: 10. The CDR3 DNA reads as TGTGCCAGCAGCTTAGGAAGAGGGGGCGCATTTAATGAGCAGTTCTTC. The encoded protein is CASSLGRGGAFNEQFF.

The CDR3 region is CASSLGMGEGLATNEKLFF. The CDR3 DNA is TGTGCCAGCAGCTTAGGGATGGGGGAAGGGTTAGCAACTAATGAAAAACTGTTTTTT. The J gene is TRBJ1-4, the V gene TRBV7-8, with a possible D match to TRBD1 (5 bases). From germline, CDR1 is SGHVS and CDR2 FQNEAQ. The CDR3 consists of 19 residues. Trimming left V 1 base short and J 0 bases short, with 18 bases between.

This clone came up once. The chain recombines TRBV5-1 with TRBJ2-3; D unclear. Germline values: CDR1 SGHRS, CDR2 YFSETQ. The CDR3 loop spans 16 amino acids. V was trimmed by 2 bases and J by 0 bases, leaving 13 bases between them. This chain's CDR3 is CASSFLPAPSTDTQYF. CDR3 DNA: TGCGCCAGCAGCTTTCTGCCGGCGCCAAGCACAGATACGCAGTATTTT.

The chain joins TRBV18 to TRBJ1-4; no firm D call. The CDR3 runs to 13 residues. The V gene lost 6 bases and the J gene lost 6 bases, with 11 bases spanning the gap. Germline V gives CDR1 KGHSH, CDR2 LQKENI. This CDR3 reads CASSRTVDEKLFF. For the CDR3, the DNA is TGTGCCAGCTCCCGGACGGTGGATGAAAAACTGTTTTTT.

The CDR3 region has the DNA TGTGCCAGCAGTTCGAGACAGGGGGCGAACACTGAAGCTTTCTTT. It codes for CASSSRQGANTEAFF. The V and J genes are TRBV5-4 and TRBJ1-1, with 10 bases matching TRBD1. This CDR3 is 15 amino acids long. The V and J ends lost 5 bases and 1 base, in that order; junction bases with no gene match: 5. Per germline, CDR1 SGHNT and CDR2 YYREEE (reference sequence). Using reference TRBV5-4 and TRBJ1-1 for the parts outside the CDR3, the full variable domain is ETGVTQSPTHLIKTRGQQVTLRCSSQSGHNTVSWYQQALGQGPQFIFQYYREEENGRGNFPPRFSGLQFPNYSSELNVNALELDDSALYLCASSSRQGANTEAFFGQGTRLTVV.

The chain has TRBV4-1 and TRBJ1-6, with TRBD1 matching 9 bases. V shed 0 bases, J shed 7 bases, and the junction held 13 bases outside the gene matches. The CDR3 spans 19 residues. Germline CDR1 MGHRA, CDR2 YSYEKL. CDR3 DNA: TGCGCCAGCAGCCAAGAGTTTGGGCCCGGGACAGGGTGGAATTCACCCCTCCACTTT. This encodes CASSQEFGPGTGWNSPLHF.

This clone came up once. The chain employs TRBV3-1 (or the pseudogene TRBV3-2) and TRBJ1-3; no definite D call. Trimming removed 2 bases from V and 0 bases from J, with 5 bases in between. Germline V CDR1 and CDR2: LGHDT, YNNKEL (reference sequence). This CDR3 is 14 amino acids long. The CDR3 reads CASSQLDSGNTIYF. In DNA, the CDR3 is TGTGCCAGCAGCCAATTAGACTCTGGAAACACCATATATTTT.

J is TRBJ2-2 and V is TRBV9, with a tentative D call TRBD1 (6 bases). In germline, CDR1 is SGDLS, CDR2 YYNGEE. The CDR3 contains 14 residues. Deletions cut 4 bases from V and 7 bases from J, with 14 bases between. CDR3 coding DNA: TGTGCCAGCAGCCCCCTCACAGGGCACGGGGAGCTGTTTTTT. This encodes CASSPLTGHGELFF.

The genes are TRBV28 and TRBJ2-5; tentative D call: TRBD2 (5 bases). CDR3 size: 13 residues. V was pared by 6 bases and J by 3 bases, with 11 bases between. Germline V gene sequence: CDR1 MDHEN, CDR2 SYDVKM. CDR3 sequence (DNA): TGTGCCAGCAGGGACTCGAACGAAGAGACCCAGTACTTC. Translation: CASRDSNEETQYF.

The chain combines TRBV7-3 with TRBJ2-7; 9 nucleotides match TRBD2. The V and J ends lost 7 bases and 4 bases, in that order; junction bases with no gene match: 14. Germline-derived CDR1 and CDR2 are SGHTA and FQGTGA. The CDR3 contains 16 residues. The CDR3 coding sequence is TGTGCCAGCACCCTATTTGATAGCGGGAGAGTATACGAGCAGTACTTC. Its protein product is CASTLFDSGRVYEQYF.

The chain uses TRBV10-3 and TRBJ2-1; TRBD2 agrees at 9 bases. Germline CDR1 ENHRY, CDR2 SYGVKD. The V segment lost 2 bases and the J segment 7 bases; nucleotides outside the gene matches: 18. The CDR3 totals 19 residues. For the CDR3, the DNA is TGTGCCATCAGTGAGCGAGGGGCTCGGCTAGCGGGATGGAGAAATGAGCAGTTCTTC. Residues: CAISERGARLAGWRNEQFF.

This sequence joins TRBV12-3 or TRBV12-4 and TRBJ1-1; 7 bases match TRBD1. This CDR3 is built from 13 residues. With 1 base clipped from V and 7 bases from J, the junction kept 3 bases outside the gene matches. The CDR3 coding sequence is TGTGCCAGCAGTTTAGGAGGGGGCTTTGAAGCTTTCTTT. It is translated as CASSLGGGFEAFF.

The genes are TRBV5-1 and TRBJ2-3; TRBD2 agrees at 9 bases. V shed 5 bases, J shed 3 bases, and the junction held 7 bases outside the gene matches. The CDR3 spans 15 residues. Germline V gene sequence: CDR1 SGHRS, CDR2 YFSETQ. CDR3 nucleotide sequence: TGCGCCAGCAGTGGTAGCGGGAGTGCGACAGATACGCAGTATTTT. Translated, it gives CASSGSGSATDTQYF.

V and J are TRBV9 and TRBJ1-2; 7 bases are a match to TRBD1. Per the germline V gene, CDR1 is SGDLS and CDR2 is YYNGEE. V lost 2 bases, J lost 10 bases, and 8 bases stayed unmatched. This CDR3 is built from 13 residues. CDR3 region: CASSVSSTGSYTF. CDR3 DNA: TGTGCCAGCAGCGTCTCATCGACAGGGTCCTACACCTTC.

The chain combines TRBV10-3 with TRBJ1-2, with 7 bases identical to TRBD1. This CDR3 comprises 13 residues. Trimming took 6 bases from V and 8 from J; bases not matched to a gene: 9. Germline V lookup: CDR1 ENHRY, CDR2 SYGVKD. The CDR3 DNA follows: TGTGCCATCAGGGAAGACAGGGTAGGGGGCTACACCTTC. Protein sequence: CAIREDRVGGYTF.

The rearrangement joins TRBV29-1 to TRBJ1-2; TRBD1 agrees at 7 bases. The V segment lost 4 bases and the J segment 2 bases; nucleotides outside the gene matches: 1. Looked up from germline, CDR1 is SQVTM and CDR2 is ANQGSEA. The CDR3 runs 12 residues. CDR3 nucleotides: TGCAGCGTTGCGACAGGGAACTATGGCTACACCTTC. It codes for CSVATGNYGYTF.